Presented here are 12 T cell receptor beta chains from one specimen sequenced in a study of identifying expanded T cells in peripheral blood. Only in-frame clones appear in the TCRdb table, and some are missing; sequencing was by immunoSEQ multiplex PCR. Here the sample spans around 68,000 clones, over 75% being singletons. Sample: blood. Receptors were obtained from a person aged 18 to 75 in good health.

As regards this clone: Additional DNA sequences in this sample encode the identical CDR3. The gene calls are TRBV30 and TRBJ1-5; possible D gene TRBD1, 6 bases. Trimming shortened V by 0 bases and J by 4 bases, and 7 bases separated the two germline ends. The germline V gene has CDR1 GTSNPN and CDR2 SVGIG (reference sequence). The CDR3 length is 13 residues. CDR3 DNA: TGTGCCTGGAGTGTGCAGGGGAATCAGCCCCAGCATTTT. It codes for CAWSVQGNQPQHF.

The chain has TRBV7-2 and TRBJ1-5; D might be TRBD1 (5 bases). Trimming took off 5 bases at V and 4 bases at J, with 9 bases between the two ends. The CDR3 spans 13 residues. The germline V gene has CDR1 SGHTA and CDR2 FQGNSA. The CDR3 reads CASSRDGNQPQHF. The CDR3 DNA follows: TGTGCCAGCAGCCGGGACGGAAATCAGCCCCAGCATTTT. The full variable domain, completed using reference TRBV7-2 and TRBJ1-5, is GAGVSQSPSNKVTEKGKDVELRCDPISGHTALYWYRQSLGQGLEFLIYFQGNSAPDKSGLPSDRFSAERTGGSVSTLTIQRTQQEDSAVYLCASSRDGNQPQHFGDGTRLSIL.

The rearrangement links TRBV7-7 to TRBJ2-7, with D maybe TRBD1 (5 bases). CDR3 size: 15 residues. Germline V gives CDR1 SSHAT, CDR2 FNYEAQ (reference sequence). The V end lost 0 bases, the J end lost 0 bases, and 9 bases lay between the germline ends. CDR3 sequence reads: CASSLAAGPSYEQYF. CDR3 DNA sequence: TGTGCCAGCAGCTTAGCGGCAGGGCCCTCCTACGAGCAGTACTTC.

The rearrangement uses TRBV19 and TRBJ2-4; no reliable D call. Germline CDR1 is LNHDA and CDR2 is SQIVND (reference sequence). This CDR3 has 14 residues. Trimming took off 3 bases at V and 7 bases at J, with 13 bases between the two ends. The CDR3 spells CASSIRGQLNIQYF. CDR3 sequence (DNA): TGTGCCAGTAGTATCCGAGGCCAGTTGAACATTCAGTACTTC.

On this clone: Given the absence of the conserved phenylalanine or tryptophan at the CDR3 end, a read error is likely. Because the CDR3's place on the DNA is in doubt, the DNA is left out and the CDR3 is given as listed by TCRdb. V gene TRBV7-9 combines with J gene TRBJ1-1; TRBD1 was called by the table and not checked on the DNA. Germline V CDR1 and CDR2: SEHNR, FQNEAQ (reference sequence). The CDR3 has 13 amino acids, counting both end residues. CDR3 loop: CASSLVAGGAGRA.

A single count supports this clone. This chain connects TRBV10-1 to TRBJ2-3, with 10 bases lining up with TRBD1. Germline V gives CDR1 WNHNN, CDR2 SYGVQD (reference sequence). This CDR3 contains 16 residues. V trimming: 7 bases; J trimming: 1 base; junction bases outside the gene matches: 8. DNA for the CDR3: TGCGCCAGCATTGGGACAGGGGACAGTGGCACAGATACGCAGTATTTT. It codes for CASIGTGDSGTDTQYF.

The genes are TRBV18 and TRBJ2-3; 10 bases fit TRBD2. The J segment lost 1 base and the V segment lost 4 bases, leaving 11 bases of the junction unmatched. This CDR3 contains 18 residues. Germline values: CDR1 KGHSH, CDR2 LQKENI. The CDR3: CASSHAGRGTSGTDTQYF. The CDR3 DNA reads as TGTGCCAGCTCACACGCGGGCCGAGGGACTAGCGGCACAGATACGCAGTATTTT.

The rearrangement joins TRBV7-8 to TRBJ2-7; 7 bases line up with TRBD1. The CDR3 consists of 14 residues. J was trimmed by 4 bases and V by 3 bases; bases with no gene match: 6. CDR1 is SGHVS and CDR2 is FQNEAQ in the germline V gene. CDR3 residues: CASSFFTGEYEQYF. The CDR3 coding sequence is TGTGCCAGCAGCTTCTTTACAGGGGAGTACGAGCAGTACTTC.

The chain is built from TRBV4-1 and TRBJ2-2, with 9 nucleotides matching TRBD2. The CDR3 is 16 residues long. Germline CDR1 reads MGHRA; CDR2 reads YSYEKL. Losses at the gene ends were 7 bases for V and 5 bases for J; bases not matched to a gene: 11. The CDR3 DNA sequence: TGCGCCAGCAAGCGTGGTAGCGGGGGAGTGACCGGGGAGCTGTTTTTT. Its translation is CASKRGSGGVTGELFF.

The gene calls are TRBV13 and TRBJ2-1; the D is unclear. The V end lost 0 bases, the J end lost 15 bases, and 12 bases lay between the germline ends. The CDR3 runs to 12 residues. Germline V gene sequence: CDR1 PRHDT, CDR2 FYEKMQ (reference sequence). The CDR3 reads CASSLGQLSGFF. Written as DNA, the CDR3 is TGTGCCAGCAGCTTAGGCCAGCTATCGGGGTTCTTC. Full variable domain (rest looked up from reference TRBV13 and TRBJ2-1): AAGVIQSPRHLIKEKRETATLKCYPIPRHDTVYWYQQGPGQDPQFLISFYEKMQSDKGSIPDRFSAQQFSDYHSELNMSSLELGDSALYFCASSLGQLSGFFGPGTRLTVL.

CDR3 protein: CASSLTGIGQPQHF. The CDR3 DNA reads as TGTGCCAGCAGCTTAACAGGGATCGGACAGCCCCAGCATTTT. V gene TRBV28 combines with J gene TRBJ1-5; D might be TRBD1 (6 bases). V lost 6 bases and J 7 bases, leaving 16 bases between the germline ends. CDR3 length equals 14 residues. Germline V gives CDR1 MDHEN, CDR2 SYDVKM.

The chain carries TRBV30 and TRBJ1-1; D remains unclear. Germline CDR1 GTSNPN, CDR2 SVGIG (reference sequence). The CDR3 consists of 12 residues. V lost 4 bases and J lost 4, with 10 bases in between. Here the CDR3 DNA reads TGTGCCTGGACCGGCTTCGGCACTGAAGCTTTCTTT. Amino acid sequence: CAWTGFGTEAFF. Filled out from reference TRBV30 and TRBJ1-1, the complete variable domain reads SQTIHQWPATLVQPVGSPLSLECTVEGTSNPNLYWYRQAAGRGLQLLFYSVGIGQISSEVPQNLSASRPQDRQFILSSKKLLLSDSGFYLCAWTGFGTEAFFGQGTRLTVV.